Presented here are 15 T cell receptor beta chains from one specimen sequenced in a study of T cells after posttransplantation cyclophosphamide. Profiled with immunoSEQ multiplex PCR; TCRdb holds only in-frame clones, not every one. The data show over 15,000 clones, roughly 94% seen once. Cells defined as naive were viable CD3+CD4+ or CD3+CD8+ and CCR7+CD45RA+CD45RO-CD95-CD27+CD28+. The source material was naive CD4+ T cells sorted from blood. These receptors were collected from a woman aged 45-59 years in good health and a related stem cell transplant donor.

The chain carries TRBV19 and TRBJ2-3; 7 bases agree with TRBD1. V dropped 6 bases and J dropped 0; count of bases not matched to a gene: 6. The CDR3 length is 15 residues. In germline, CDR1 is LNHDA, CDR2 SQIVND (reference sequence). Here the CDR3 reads CASRPGQTSTDTQYF. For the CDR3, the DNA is TGTGCCAGTAGACCGGGACAGACTAGCACAGATACGCAGTATTTT.

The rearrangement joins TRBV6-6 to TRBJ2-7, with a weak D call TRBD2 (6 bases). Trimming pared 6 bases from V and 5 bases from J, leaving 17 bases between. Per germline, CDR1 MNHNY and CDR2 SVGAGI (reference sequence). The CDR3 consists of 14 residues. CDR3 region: CASSLRTPGDEQYF. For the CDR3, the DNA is TGTGCCAGCAGCCTTCGGACCCCGGGGGACGAGCAGTACTTC.

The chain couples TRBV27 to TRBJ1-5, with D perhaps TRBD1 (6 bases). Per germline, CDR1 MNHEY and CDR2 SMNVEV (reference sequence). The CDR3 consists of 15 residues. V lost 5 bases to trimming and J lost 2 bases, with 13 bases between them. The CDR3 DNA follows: TGTGCCAGCAGTCCCCGGACAGTCCGCAATCAGCCCCAGCATTTT. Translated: CASSPRTVRNQPQHF.

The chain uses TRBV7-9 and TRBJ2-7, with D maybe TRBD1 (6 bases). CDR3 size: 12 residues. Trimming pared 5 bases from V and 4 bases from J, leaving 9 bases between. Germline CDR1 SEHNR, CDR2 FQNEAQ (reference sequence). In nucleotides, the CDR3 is TGTGCCAGCAGCCCTGGACAGTACGAGCAGTACTTC. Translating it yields CASSPGQYEQYF. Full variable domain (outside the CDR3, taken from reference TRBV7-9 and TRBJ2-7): DTGVSQNPRHKITKRGQNVTFRCDPISEHNRLYWYRQTLGQGPEFLTYFQNEAQLEKSRLLSDRFSAERPKGSFSTLEIQRTEQGDSAMYLCASSPGQYEQYFGPGTRLTVT.

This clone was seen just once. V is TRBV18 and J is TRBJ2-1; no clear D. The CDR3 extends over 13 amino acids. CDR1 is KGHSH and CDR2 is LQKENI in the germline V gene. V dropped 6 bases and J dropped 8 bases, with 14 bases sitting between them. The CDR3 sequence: CASSLITEDEQFF. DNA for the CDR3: TGTGCCAGCTCCTTGATCACCGAGGATGAGCAGTTCTTC.

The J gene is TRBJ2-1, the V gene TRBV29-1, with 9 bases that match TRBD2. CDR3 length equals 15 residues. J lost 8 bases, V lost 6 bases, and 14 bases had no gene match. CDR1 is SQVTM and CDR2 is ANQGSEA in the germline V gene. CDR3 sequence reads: CSVRRTGTSLYEQFF. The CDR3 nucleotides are TGCAGCGTCCGCCGGACCGGGACTAGCCTCTATGAGCAGTTCTTC.

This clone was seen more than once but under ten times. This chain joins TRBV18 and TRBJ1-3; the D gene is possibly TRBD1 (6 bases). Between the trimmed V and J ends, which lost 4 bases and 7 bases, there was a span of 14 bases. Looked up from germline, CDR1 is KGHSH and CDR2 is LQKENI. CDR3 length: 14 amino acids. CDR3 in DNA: TGTGCCAGCTCACTCGACAGGACGGGCAACACCATATATTTT. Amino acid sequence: CASSLDRTGNTIYF.

The CDR3 DNA follows: TGCAGCGTACGTAAACAGGGTCTTGGAAAATCCGTGCAGTTCTTC. It codes for CSVRKQGLGKSVQFF. This chain connects TRBV29-1 to TRBJ2-1; TRBD1 is a possible D gene (6 bases). Per germline, CDR1 SQVTM and CDR2 ANQGSEA. The CDR3 sequence is 15 residues long. Trimming stripped 6 bases from V and 12 bases from J, with 27 bases between.

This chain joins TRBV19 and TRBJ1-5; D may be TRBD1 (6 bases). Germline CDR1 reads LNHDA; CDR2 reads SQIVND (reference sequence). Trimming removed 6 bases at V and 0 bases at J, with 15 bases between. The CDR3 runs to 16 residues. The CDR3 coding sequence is TGTGCCAGTAGACAGGGCGTCTTCTATAGCAATCAGCCCCAGCATTTT. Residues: CASRQGVFYSNQPQHF.

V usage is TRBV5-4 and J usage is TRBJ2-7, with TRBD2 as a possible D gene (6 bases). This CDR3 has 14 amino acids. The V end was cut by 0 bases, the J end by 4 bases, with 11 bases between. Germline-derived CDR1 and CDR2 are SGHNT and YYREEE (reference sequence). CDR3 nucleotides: TGTGCCAGCAGCTTGGAGGGACTTTCATACGAGCAGTACTTC. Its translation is CASSLEGLSYEQYF. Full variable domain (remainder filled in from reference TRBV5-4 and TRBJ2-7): ETGVTQSPTHLIKTRGQQVTLRCSSQSGHNTVSWYQQALGQGPQFIFQYYREEENGRGNFPPRFSGLQFPNYSSELNVNALELDDSALYLCASSLEGLSYEQYFGPGTRLTVT.

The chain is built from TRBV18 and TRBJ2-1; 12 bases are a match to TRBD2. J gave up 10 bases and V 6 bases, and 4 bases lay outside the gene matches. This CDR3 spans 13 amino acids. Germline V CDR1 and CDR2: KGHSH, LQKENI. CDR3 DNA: TGTGCCAGCTCCCTAGCGGGAGGGGGAGAGCAGTTCTTC. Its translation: CASSLAGGGEQFF.

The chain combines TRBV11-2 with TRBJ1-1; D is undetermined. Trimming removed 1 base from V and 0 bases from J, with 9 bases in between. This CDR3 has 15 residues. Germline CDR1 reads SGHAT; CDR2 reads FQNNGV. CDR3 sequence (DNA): TGTGCCAGCAGCTTAGCAGGCCAGATGAACACTGAAGCTTTCTTT. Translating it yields CASSLAGQMNTEAFF.

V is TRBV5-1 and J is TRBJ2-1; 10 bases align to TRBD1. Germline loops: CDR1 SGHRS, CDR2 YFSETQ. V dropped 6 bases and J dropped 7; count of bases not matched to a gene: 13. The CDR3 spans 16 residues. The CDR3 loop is CASTNLRQGAGNEQFF. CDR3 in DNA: TGCGCCAGCACCAACCTTAGACAGGGGGCGGGAAATGAGCAGTTCTTC.

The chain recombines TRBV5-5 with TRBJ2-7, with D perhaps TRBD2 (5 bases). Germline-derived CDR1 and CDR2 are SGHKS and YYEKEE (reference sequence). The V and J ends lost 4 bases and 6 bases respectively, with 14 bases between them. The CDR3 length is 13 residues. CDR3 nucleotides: TGTGCCAGCAGCCCCACAGCTGAGGGCGAGCAGTACTTC. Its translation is CASSPTAEGEQYF.

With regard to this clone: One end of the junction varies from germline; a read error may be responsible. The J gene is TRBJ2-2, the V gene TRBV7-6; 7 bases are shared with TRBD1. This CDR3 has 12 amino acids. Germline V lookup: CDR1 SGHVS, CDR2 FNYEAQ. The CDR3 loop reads CASSLAPGGLFF. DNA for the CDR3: TGTGCCAGCAGCTTAGCTCCAGGGGGGCTGTTTTTT.